These 8 T cell receptor beta chains were all obtained from the same sample, sequenced in a study of cytomegalovirus exposure and HLA in healthy donors. The primer mix had 60 Vbeta and 13 Jbeta primers. The assay was immunoSEQ multiplex PCR, and TCRdb's table has in-frame clones only and misses some. The top ten clones hold approximately 6.9% of a sample with tens of thousands of clones, 67% of them seen once. Sequencing was performed on PBMCs. Receptors were obtained from a woman between 50 and 59 years old in good health and CMV-seropositive.

This clone was counted once. V and J are TRBV27 and TRBJ1-3; D unresolved. The CDR3 is 16 residues long. Between the trimmed V and J ends, which lost 5 bases and 1 base, there was a span of 15 bases. Per germline, CDR1 MNHEY and CDR2 SMNVEV (reference sequence). The CDR3 region has the DNA TGTGCCAGCAGTCCCCAACAATCCAGGTCTGGAAACACCATATATTTT. Translated: CASSPQQSRSGNTIYF.

The chain's CDR3 is CASTMEHDQPQHF. CDR3 bases: TGTGCCAGCACAATGGAGCACGATCAGCCCCAGCATTTT. The chain joins TRBV18 to TRBJ1-5; D is undetermined. CDR3 length equals 13 residues. Germline CDR1 and CDR2: KGHSH and LQKENI. The V end was cut by 8 bases, the J end by 5 bases, with 13 bases between.

The chain has TRBV6-1 and TRBJ1-5, with a tentative D call TRBD1 (5 bases). The V and J ends lost 5 bases and 3 bases respectively, with 14 bases between them. Germline V gene lookup returns CDR1 MNHNS and CDR2 SASEGT. The CDR3 length is 15 residues. The CDR3 DNA follows: TGTGCCAGCAGTACCTATGACAGTTACAATCAGCCCCAGCATTTT. This codes for CASSTYDSYNQPQHF.

In its sample, this clone was seen a few times. One junction end disagrees with the germline gene, perhaps due to a read error. V is TRBV7-7 and J is TRBJ2-5, with 10 nucleotides matching TRBD2. Germline CDR1 reads SSHAT; CDR2 reads FNYEAQ (reference sequence). The CDR3 totals 16 residues. The CDR3 DNA sequence: TGTGCTAGCAGCCCTGCCTCTAGCGGGGGACAAGAGACCCAGTACTTC. This sequence encodes CASSPASSGGQETQYF.

As to this clone: Relative to the germline gene, one junction end is altered; a read error may explain this. This chain links TRBV4-1 with TRBJ2-2; 7 nucleotides match TRBD2. The CDR3 extends over 17 amino acids. CDR1 MGHRA and CDR2 YSYEKL come from the germline V gene. The CDR3 protein is CASSQDPSRGSGGELLF. The CDR3 DNA reads as TGCGCCAGCAGCCAAGATCCATCGCGGGGGTCCGGCGGGGAGCTGCTTTTT.

This chain links TRBV5-1 with TRBJ1-2; D unclear. This CDR3 is 11 amino acids long. With 0 bases removed from V and 8 bases from J, the gap between germline ends came to 5 bases. Germline values: CDR1 SGHRS, CDR2 YFSETQ. The CDR3 region is CASSLDLGYTF. For the CDR3, the DNA is TGCGCCAGCAGCTTGGATCTAGGCTACACCTTC.

The chain combines TRBV27 with TRBJ2-2, with D unresolved. This CDR3 is built from 14 residues. Germline V gene data show CDR1 as MNHEY and CDR2 as SMNVEV (reference sequence). V was shortened by 6 bases and J by 6 bases, with 14 bases between the two germline ends. CDR3 amino acids: CASSRRPWAGELFF. The CDR3 bases are TGTGCCAGCAGCCGGCGGCCCTGGGCCGGGGAGCTGTTTTTT.

The rearrangement joins TRBV5-5 to TRBJ2-2; 7 nucleotides match TRBD2. This CDR3 comprises 15 residues. V shed 3 bases, J shed 5 bases, and the junction held 7 bases outside the gene matches. The germline CDR1 and CDR2 sequences are SGHKS and YYEKEE (reference sequence). CDR3 in amino acids: CASSSGSGATGELFF. The CDR3, as DNA: TGTGCCAGCAGCTCCGGGAGCGGGGCGACCGGGGAGCTGTTTTTT. Full variable domain (remainder filled in from reference TRBV5-5 and TRBJ2-2): DAGVTQSPTHLIKTRGQQVTLRCSPISGHKSVSWYQQVLGQGPQFIFQYYEKEERGRGNFPDRFSARQFPNYSSELNVNALLLGDSALYLCASSSGSGATGELFFGEGSRLTVL.